The clone carrying this T cell receptor beta chain occurred once. This may arise from a read error, as a much more abundant clone is one base away. These data belong to a study of T cells in Graves' hyperthyroidism and ophthalmopathy. From RNA transcripts, TCR beta CDR3 regions were amplified. The TCR CDR3 first-round RT-PCR relied on the HTBI primer set. A single record per CDR3 protein comes from TCRdb applying MiXCR to the multiplex PCR reads. The table records roughly 660,000 distinct CDR3 sequences, 15% to 20% of them present only once. Sample: blood. The origin of this receptor is a man aged 50 to 60 with Graves' hyperthyroidism.

The CDR3 is CVSSSWGTSGANVLTF. The CDR3 region has the DNA TGTGTCAGCAGCTCGTGGGGGACCTCTGGGGCCAACGTCCTGACTTTC. The V gene is TRBV7-9, the J gene TRBJ2-6; D assignment may be TRBD1 or TRBD2 (5 bases each). There are 16 residues in the CDR3. In germline, CDR1 is SEHNR, CDR2 FQNEAQ (reference sequence).